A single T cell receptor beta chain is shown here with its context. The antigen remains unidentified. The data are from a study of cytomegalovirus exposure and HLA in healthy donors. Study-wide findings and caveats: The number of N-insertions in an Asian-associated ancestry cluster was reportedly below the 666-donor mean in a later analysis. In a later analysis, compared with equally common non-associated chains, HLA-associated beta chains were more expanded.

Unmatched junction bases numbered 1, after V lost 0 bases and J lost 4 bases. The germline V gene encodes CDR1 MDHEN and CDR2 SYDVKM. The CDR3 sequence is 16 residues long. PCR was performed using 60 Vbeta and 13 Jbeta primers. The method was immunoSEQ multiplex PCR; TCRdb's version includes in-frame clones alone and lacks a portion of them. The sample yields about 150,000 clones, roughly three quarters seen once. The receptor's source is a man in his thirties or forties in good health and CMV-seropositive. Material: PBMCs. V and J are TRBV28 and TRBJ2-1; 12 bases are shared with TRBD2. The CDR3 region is CASSLWTSGGYNEQFF. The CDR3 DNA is TGTGCCAGCAGTTTATGGACTAGCGGGGGTTACAATGAGCAGTTCTTC.